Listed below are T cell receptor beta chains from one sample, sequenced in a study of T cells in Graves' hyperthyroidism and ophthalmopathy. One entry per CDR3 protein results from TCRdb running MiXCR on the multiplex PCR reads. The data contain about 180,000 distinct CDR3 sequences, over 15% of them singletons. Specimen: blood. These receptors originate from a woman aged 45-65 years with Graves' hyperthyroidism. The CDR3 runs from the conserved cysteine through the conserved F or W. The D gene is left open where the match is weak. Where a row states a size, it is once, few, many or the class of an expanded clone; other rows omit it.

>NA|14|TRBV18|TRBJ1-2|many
CASSWGRTTYGYTF
TGTGCCAGCTCATGGGGCAGAACAACCTATGGCTACACCTTC
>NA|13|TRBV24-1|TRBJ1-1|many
CATSDLENTEAFF
TGTGCCACCAGTGACCTTGAGAACACTGAAGCTTTCTTT
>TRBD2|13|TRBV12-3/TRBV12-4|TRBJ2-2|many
CASSGGAGGELFF
TGTGCCAGTAGCGGGGGGGCTGGCGGGGAGCTGTTTTTT
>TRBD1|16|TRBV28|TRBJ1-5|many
CASTRGGAGSNQPQHF
TGTGCCAGCACTAGAGGGGGCGCAGGAAGCAATCAGCCCCAGCATTTT
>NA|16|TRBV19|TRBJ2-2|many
CASYPYWTVNTGELFF
TGTGCCAGTTACCCCTACTGGACAGTAAACACCGGGGAGCTGTTTTTT
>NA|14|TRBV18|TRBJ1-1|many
CASSAGPGNTEAFF
TGTGCCAGCTCAGCCGGACCCGGGAACACTGAAGCTTTCTTT
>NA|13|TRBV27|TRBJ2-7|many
CASSIIQGYEQYF
TGTGCCAGCAGTATAATACAGGGCTACGAGCAGTACTTC
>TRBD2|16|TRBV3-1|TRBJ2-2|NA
CASSSGLAGHTGELFF
TGTGCCAGCAGCTCCGGACTAGCGGGACATACCGGGGAGCTGTTTTTT
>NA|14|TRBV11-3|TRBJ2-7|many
CASSLDRVSDEQYF
TGTGCCAGCAGCTTAGACCGGGTCAGCGACGAGCAGTACTTC
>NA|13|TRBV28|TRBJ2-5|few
CASSLKSLETQYF
TGTGCCAGCAGTTTAAAGAGTTTAGAGACCCAGTACTTC
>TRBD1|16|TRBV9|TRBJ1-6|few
CASSPRGGTEFAPLHF
TGTGCCAGCAGCCCACGAGGGGGGACAGAGTTTGCACCCCTCCACTTT
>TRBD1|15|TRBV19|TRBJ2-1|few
CASSYTGTGINEQFF
TGTGCCAGTAGCTATACCGGGACAGGGATTAATGAGCAGTTCTTC
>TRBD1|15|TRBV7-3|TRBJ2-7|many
CASSITGEPYREQYF
TGTGCCAGCAGCATAACAGGGGAACCCTATCGGGAGCAGTACTTC
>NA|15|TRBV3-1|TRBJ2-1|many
CASSLRLNSYNEQFF
TGTGCCAGCAGCCTTCGACTGAACTCCTACAATGAGCAGTTCTTC
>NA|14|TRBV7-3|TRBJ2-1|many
CASSLDRTDNEQFF
TGTGCCAGCAGCTTAGATCGGACAGACAATGAGCAGTTCTTC
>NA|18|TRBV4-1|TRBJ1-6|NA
CASSQVGQVSSYNSPLHF
TGCGCCAGCAGCCAAGTGGGGCAGGTATCCTCCTATAATTCACCCCTCCACTTT
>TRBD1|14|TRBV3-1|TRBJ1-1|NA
CASSSRQGNTEAFF
TGTGCCAGCAGTTCCCGACAGGGGAACACTGAAGCTTTCTTT
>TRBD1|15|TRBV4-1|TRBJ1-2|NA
CASSQDPGQGNGYTF
TGCGCCAGCAGCCAAGATCCCGGACAGGGCAATGGCTACACCTTC
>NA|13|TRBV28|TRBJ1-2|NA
CASSLDSFGGYTF
TGTGCCAGCAGCCTAGACTCATTCGGCGGCTACACCTTC
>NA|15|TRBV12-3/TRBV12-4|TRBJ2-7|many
CASSFGLALTYEQYF
TGTGCCAGCAGTTTTGGTCTAGCGTTAACCTACGAGCAGTACTTC
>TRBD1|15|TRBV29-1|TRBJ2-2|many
CSVIGTGAITGELFF
TGCAGCGTTATAGGGACAGGGGCGATCACCGGGGAGCTGTTTTTT
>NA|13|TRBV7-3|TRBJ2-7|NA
CASSTQITGEQYF
TGTGCCAGCAGCACCCAGATTACGGGCGAGCAGTACTTC
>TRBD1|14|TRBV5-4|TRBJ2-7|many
CASSFGQGSYEQYF
TGTGCCAGCAGCTTTGGACAGGGCTCCTACGAGCAGTACTTC
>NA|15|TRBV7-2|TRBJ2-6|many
CASSLAGAGANVLTF
TGTGCCAGCAGCTTAGCAGGCGCTGGGGCCAACGTCCTGACTTTC
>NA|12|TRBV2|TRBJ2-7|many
CASAGSSYEQYF
TGTGCCAGCGCTGGCAGCTCCTACGAGCAGTACTTC
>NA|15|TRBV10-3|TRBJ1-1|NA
CATREADSGMPEAFF
TGTGCCACACGCGAGGCTGACAGTGGGATGCCTGAAGCTTTCTTT
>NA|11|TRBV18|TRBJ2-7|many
CASSGGFEQYF
TGTGCCAGCTCAGGTGGATTCGAGCAGTACTTC
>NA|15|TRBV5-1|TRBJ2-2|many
CASSLATAGTGELFF
TGCGCCAGCAGCTTGGCCACAGCGGGCACCGGGGAGCTGTTTTTT
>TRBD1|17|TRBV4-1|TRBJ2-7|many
CASSHVGKGATSYEQYF
TGCGCCAGCAGCCATGTTGGGAAGGGGGCTACCTCCTACGAGCAGTACTTC
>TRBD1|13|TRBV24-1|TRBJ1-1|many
CATSDQDRVEAFF
TGTGCCACCAGTGACCAGGACAGGGTTGAAGCTTTCTTT
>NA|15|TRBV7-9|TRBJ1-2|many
CASSSGTYTNYGYTF
TGTGCCAGCAGCTCGGGGACATACACTAACTATGGCTACACCTTC
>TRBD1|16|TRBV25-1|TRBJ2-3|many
CASSVSRTGYTDTQYF
TGTGCCAGCAGTGTCTCGCGGACAGGATACACAGATACGCAGTATTTT
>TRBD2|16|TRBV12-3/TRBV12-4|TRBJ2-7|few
CASSLEALAGIYEQYF
TGTGCCAGCAGTTTGGAGGCACTAGCGGGCATATACGAGCAGTACTTC
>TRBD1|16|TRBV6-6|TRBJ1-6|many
CASSYPDRAHNSPLHF
TGTGCCAGCAGTTACCCGGACAGGGCCCATAATTCACCCCTCCACTTT
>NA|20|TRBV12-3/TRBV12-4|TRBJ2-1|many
CASSLFARGVRGVWNNEQFF
TGTGCCAGCAGTTTATTCGCCCGGGGGGTTAGGGGGGTATGGAACAATGAGCAGTTCTTC
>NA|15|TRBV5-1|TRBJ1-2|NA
CASSLVLDTYYGYTF
TGCGCCAGCAGCTTGGTACTGGACACCTACTATGGCTACACCTTC
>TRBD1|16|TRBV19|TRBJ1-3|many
CASREGQPIPRNTIYF
TGTGCCAGTAGAGAGGGACAGCCAATACCAAGAAACACCATATATTTT
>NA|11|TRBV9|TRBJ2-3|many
CASSVRDTQYF
TGTGCCAGCAGCGTAAGGGATACGCAGTATTTT
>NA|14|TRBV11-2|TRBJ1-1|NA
CASSLDLTAGKAFF
TGTGCCAGCAGCTTAGATCTAACCGCAGGAAAGGCTTTCTTT
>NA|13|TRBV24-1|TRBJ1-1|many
CATRGGVNTEAFF
TGTGCCACCAGGGGGGGAGTGAACACTGAAGCTTTCTTT
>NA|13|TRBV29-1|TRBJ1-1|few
CSVETVMNTEAFF
TGCAGCGTTGAAACAGTCATGAACACTGAAGCTTTCTTT
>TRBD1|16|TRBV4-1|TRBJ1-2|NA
CASSQGQGEEKSGYTF
TGCGCCAGCAGCCAGGGACAGGGGGAGGAAAAAAGTGGCTACACCTTC